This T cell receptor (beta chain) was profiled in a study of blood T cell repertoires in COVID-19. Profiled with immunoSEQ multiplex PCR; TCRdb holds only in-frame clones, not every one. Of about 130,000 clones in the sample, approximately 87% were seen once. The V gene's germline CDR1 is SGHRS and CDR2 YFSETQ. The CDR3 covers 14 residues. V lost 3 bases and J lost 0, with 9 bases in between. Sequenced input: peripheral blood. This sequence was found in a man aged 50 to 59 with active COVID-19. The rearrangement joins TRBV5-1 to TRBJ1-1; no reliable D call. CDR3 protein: CASSSTALNTEAFF. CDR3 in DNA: TGCGCCAGCAGCTCAACAGCTTTGAACACTGAAGCTTTCTTT.